The following is a T cell receptor (beta chain) sequence with its context. The antigen remains unidentified. This entry belongs to a study of T cell responses to AZD1222 COVID-19 vaccine. Points from the study as a whole: Clonal diversity was possibly underestimated, and the donors were mostly white British, with more females.

The germline V gene has CDR1 SGHRS and CDR2 YFSETQ. Trimming removed 0 bases from V and 2 bases from J, with 8 bases in between. The CDR3 is 14 residues long. Generated by immunoSEQ multiplex PCR, the TCRdb table keeps only in-frame clones and is missing some. In the table there are over 85,000 clones, roughly 90% of which are singletons. Pooled samples include second doses given at about 4 or 12 weeks. The chain joins TRBV5-1 to TRBJ2-5; D perhaps matches TRBD1 (5 bases). The receptor was derived from an adult who received the AZD1222 COVID-19 vaccine. The source was peripheral blood, collected 28 days after the second AZD1222 dose. In nucleotides, the CDR3 is TGCGCCAGCAGCTTGGACAGGTATCAAGAGACCCAGTACTTC. Protein sequence: CASSLDRYQETQYF.